The 6 T cell receptor beta chains below come from one sample, sequenced in a study of response to subunit inactivated influenza vaccine. TCRdb processed the RT-PCR reads anew with MiXCR; each CDR3 protein has one entry. Counted here are hundreds of thousands of distinct CDR3 sequences, over 9.5% occurring once; the ten biggest clones make up approximately 12%. This sample comprised PBMCs from blood, obtained more than 35 days after vaccination. All receptors come from a man aged 45 to 65 who received an inactivated influenza vaccine.

This clonotype has a count of ten or more. The V gene is TRBV20-1, the J gene TRBJ1-5; 7 nucleotides agree with TRBD1. J gave up 0 bases and V 5 bases, and 7 bases lay outside the gene matches. This CDR3 region has 15 residues. From germline, CDR1 is DFQATT and CDR2 SNEGSKA (reference sequence). This CDR3 is CSASGQSFSNQPQHF. In nucleotides, the CDR3 is TGCAGTGCTTCGGGACAGAGTTTTAGCAATCAGCCCCAGCATTTT.

This rearrangement joins TRBV5-1 to TRBJ2-5, with 11 bases fitting TRBD1. The CDR3 length is 14 residues. Trimming took 3 bases from V and 5 from J; bases not matched to a gene: 3. Germline CDR1 and CDR2: SGHRS and YFSETQ. The CDR3 DNA reads as TGCGCCAGCAGCTCGGACAGGGGGCACGAGACCCAGTACTTC. Translating it yields CASSSDRGHETQYF.

The chain's CDR3 is CASSSADRGLYNSPLHF. The CDR3 DNA reads TGTGCCAGCAGCTCCGCGGACAGGGGCCTTTATAATTCACCCCTCCACTTT. The chain joins TRBV7-8 to TRBJ1-6; TRBD1 matches at 9 bases. With V trimmed by 4 bases and J by 4 bases, 8 bases remained unmatched. This CDR3 is built from 17 residues. Germline V gene sequence: CDR1 SGHVS, CDR2 FQNEAQ.

At least ten counts were recorded for this clonotype. The V call is TRBV11-2, the J call TRBJ2-1; TRBD2 agrees at 10 bases. With V trimmed by 1 base and J by 4 bases, 10 bases remained unmatched. This CDR3 has 18 amino acids. Germline V gives CDR1 SGHAT, CDR2 FQNNGV. The CDR3 region has the DNA TGTGCCAGCAGCTTAGTACCGCCGGGACTAGCGCCATACAATGAGCAGTTCTTC. Its protein product is CASSLVPPGLAPYNEQFF.

This clonotype was detected many times. The genes are TRBV28 and TRBJ1-6, with TRBD1 matching over 10 bases. Germline V gene sequence: CDR1 MDHEN, CDR2 SYDVKM. After removal of 5 bases from V and 7 bases from J, the junction contained 11 bases not matched to a gene. There are 17 residues in the CDR3. The chain's CDR3 is CASSNGQGVSGNSPLHF. The DNA of the CDR3 is TGTGCCAGCAGTAATGGACAGGGGGTGTCGGGAAATTCACCCCTCCACTTT.

This clonotype was observed at least ten times. The chain recombines TRBV7-2 with TRBJ2-3; D not resolved. With 1 base removed from V and 0 bases from J, the gap between germline ends came to 14 bases. CDR3 size: 17 residues. Germline CDR1 and CDR2: SGHTA and FQGNSA. CDR3 protein: CASSLVVASRSTDTQYF. CDR3 coding DNA: TGTGCCAGCAGCTTAGTCGTGGCTAGTCGCAGCACAGATACGCAGTATTTT.